The subject of this entry is one TCR beta chain. The source of the sample is a study of shared clonotypes between healthy human individuals. About the research overall: Used for every donor were three CD4 naive, three CD4 memory, two CD8 naive and one CD8 memory plate.

Naive-designated CD8 cells lacked CD45RO, were positively enriched for CCR7, and omitted terminally differentiated effector memory CD45RA+ cells. Germline CDR1 MRHNA, CDR2 SNTAGT. The V end lost 5 bases, the J end lost 5 bases, and 18 bases lay between the germline ends. The CDR3 runs to 15 residues. The material for each subset, its genomic DNA, was split evenly across several immunoSEQ plates. About 200 ng DNA, about 33,000 T cell genomes, went into each sorted-subset replicate PCR. The table came from immunoSEQ multiplex PCR; TCRdb's copy has only in-frame clones and leaves some out. The repertoire holds around 1,900,000 clones, with just over 90% as singletons.

Sequenced: naive CD8+ T cells from PBMCs. The TCR comes from a man younger than 30 in good health. Some clones in this sample may be carry-over from other donors' samples. The V gene is TRBV6-4, the J gene TRBJ1-1; D remains unclear. CDR3 in DNA: TGTGCCAGCAGTCTAGTTAGTGGCCCCGGGACTGAAGCTTTCTTT. Amino acid sequence: CASSLVSGPGTEAFF.